This T cell receptor (beta chain) was documented in a study of blood T cell repertoires in COVID-19. Study background: Material from acute and convalescent COVID-19 was sourced from the United States, Italy and Spain. PBMCs, B-cell-depleted T cells, or T cells provided the cDNA or gDNA that made up the material.

As handled by the study authors: Estimation of nucleated cell counts relied on the amplification of reference gene primers. Assay used: immunoSEQ multiplex PCR; TCRdb lists only in-frame clones, some missing. V, J and clone size derive from that table, while D and trimming were established from the DNA sequence. The sample lists about 97,000 clones; roughly 90% were seen once. Seattle cases were enrolled at active infection and followed longitudinally. CDR3 length: 12 residues. V was pared by 3 bases and J by 8 bases, with 10 bases between. Sequencing was performed on peripheral blood. The source of this sequence is a woman aged 50 to 60 with COVID-19, enrolled during active disease. The genes are TRBV12-3 or TRBV12-4 and TRBJ1-2, with D unclear. The CDR3 sequence is CASSFSGEGYTF. The CDR3 coding sequence is TGTGCCAGCAGTTTCAGCGGTGAGGGCTACACCTTC.